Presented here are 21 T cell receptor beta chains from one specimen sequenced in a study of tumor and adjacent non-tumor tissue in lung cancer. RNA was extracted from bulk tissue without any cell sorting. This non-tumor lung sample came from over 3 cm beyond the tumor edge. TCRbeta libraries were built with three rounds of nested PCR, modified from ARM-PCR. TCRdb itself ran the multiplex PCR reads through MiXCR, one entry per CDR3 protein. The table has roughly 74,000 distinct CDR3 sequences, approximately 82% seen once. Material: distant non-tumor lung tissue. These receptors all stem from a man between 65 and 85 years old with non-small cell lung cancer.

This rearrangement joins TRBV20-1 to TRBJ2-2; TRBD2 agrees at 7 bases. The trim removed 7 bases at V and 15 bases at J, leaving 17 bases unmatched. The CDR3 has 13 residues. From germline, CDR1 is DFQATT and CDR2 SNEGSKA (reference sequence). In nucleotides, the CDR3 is TGCAGTGTTTCGCGGGAGCTTACCGGCGAGATGTTTTTT. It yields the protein CSVSRELTGEMFF.

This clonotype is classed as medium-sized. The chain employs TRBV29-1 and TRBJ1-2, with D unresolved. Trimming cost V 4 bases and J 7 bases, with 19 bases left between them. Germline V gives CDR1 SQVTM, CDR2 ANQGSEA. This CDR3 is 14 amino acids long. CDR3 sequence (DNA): TGCAGCGTTGGGACCCCCTTAGTTCGCGGTGGCTACACCTTC. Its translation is CSVGTPLVRGGYTF.

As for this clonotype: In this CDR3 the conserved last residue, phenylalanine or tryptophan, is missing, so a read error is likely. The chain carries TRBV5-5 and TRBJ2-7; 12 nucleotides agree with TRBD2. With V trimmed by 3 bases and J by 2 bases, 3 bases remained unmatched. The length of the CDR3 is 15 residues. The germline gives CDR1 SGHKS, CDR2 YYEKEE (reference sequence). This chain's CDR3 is CASSWTSGTTYEQYL. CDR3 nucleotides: TGTGCCAGCAGCTGGACTAGCGGGACGACCTACGAGCAGTACTTG.

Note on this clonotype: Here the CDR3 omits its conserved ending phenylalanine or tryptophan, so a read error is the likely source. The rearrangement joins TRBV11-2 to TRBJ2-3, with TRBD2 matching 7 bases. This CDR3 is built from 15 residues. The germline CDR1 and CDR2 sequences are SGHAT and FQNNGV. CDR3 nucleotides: TGTACCAGCAGCTTAGAGGGTGCGGGGGCAGATACGCAGTATGTT. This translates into CTSSLEGAGADTQYV.

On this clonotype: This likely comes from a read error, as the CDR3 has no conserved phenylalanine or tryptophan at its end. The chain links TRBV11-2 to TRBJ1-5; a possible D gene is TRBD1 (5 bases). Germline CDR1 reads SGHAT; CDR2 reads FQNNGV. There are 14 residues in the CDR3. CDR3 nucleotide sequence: TGTGCCAGCGGCTTAAATGGGGCAAATCAGCCCCAGCATCTT. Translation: CASGLNGANQPQHL.

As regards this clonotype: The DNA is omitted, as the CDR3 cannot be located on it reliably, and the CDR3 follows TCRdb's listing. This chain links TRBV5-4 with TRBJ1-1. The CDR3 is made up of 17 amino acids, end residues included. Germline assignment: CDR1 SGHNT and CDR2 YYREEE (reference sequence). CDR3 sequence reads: CASSTTVVALGNTEVFF.

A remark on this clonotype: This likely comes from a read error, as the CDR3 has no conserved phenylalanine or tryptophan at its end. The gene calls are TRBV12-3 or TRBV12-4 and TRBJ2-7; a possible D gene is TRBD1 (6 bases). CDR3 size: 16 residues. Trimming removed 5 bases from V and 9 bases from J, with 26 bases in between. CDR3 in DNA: TGTGCCAGCAGTCAGACAGGACCTAGGGGTACTTACAGGCAGTACTCC. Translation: CASSQTGPRGTYRQYS.

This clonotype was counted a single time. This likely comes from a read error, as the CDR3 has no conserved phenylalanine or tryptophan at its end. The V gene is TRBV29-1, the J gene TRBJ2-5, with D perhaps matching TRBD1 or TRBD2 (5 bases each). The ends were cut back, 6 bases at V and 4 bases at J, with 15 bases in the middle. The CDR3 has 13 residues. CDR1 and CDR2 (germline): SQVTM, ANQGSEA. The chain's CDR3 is CSVEMGVAETQYY. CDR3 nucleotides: TGCAGCGTGGAAATGGGGGTGGCAGAGACCCAGTACTAC.

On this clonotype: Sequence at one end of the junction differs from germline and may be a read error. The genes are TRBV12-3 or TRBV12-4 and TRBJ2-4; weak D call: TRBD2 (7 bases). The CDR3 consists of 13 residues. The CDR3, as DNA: TGTGTCAGCAGGGGCGGGGGAAGGAACATTGAGTACTTC. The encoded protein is CVSRGGGRNIEYF.

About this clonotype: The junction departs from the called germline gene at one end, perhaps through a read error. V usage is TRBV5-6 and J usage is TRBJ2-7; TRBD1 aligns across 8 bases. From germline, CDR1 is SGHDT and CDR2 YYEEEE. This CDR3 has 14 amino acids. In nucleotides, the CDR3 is TGTACCAGTAGCTACGGACAGGGTACCTACGAGCAGTACTTC. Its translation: CTSSYGQGTYEQYF.

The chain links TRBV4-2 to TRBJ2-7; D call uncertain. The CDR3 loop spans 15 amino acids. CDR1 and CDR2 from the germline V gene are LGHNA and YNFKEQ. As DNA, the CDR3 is TGTGTTAGCAGCCAAGAGAGTTACAGCCACTACGAGCAGTACTTC. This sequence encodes CVSSQESYSHYEQYF.

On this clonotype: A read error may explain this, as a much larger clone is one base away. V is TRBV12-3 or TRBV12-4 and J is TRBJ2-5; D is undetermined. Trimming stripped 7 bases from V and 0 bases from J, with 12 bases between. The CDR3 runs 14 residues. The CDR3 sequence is CASIHFEYQETQYF. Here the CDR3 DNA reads TGTGCCAGCATTCACTTTGAGTACCAAGAGACCCAGTACTTC.

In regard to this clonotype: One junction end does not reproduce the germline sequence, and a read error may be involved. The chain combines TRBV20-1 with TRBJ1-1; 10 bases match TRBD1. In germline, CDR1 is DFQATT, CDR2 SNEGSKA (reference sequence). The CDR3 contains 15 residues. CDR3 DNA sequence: TGCAGTGCTACCGCCGGGACAGGGGTCTCGACTGAAGCTTCCTTT. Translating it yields CSATAGTGVSTEASF.

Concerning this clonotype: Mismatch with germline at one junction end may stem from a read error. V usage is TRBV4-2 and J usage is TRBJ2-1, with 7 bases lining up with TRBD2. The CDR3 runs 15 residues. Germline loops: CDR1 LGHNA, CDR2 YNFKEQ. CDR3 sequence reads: CASSPSGGSSDDQFF. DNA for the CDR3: TGTGCCAGCAGCCCTTCGGGCGGGAGTAGCGATGATCAGTTCTTC.

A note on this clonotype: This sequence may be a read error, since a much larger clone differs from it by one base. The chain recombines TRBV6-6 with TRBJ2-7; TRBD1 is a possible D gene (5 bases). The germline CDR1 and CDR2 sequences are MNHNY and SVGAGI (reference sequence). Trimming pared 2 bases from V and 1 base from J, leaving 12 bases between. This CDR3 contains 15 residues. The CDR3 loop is CASSYSQGGSYEQYF. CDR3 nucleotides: TGTGCCAGCAGTTACAGTCAGGGTGGGTCCTACGAGCAGTACTTC.

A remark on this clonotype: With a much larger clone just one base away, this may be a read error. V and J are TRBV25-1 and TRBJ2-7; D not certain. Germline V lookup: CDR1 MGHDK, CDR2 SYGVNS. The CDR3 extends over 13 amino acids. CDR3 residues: CACSESPPREQYF. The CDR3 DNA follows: TGTGCCTGCAGTGAATCCCCCCCAAGGGAGCAGTACTTC.

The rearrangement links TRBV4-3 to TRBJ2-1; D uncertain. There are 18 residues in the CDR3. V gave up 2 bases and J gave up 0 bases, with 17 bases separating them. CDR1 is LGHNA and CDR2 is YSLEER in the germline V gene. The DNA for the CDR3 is TGCGCCAGCAGCCAAAATTTATCACGGAGACGCTCCTACAATGAGCAGTTCTTC. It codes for CASSQNLSRRRSYNEQFF.

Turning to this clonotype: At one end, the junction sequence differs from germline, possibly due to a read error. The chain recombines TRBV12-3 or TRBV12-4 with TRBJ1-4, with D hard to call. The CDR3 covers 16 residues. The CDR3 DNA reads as TGTGCCAGCAGTTTTAACGGAGCCTCAACTAATGTAAAACTATTTTTT. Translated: CASSFNGASTNVKLFF.

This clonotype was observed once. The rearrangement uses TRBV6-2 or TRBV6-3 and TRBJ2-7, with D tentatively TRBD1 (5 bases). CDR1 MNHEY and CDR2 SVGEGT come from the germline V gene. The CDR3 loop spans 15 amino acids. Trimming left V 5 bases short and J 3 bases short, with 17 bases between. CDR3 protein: CASSIGRVKDYEQYF. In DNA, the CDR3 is TGTGCCAGCAGTATAGGCAGGGTAAAAGACTACGAGCAGTACTTC.

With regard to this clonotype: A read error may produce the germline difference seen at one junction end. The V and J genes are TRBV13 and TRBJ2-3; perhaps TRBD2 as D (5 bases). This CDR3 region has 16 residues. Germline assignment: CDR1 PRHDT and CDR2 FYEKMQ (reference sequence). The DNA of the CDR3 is TGTACCAGCAGCTTGTTGGAGGCCAAGCATACAGATACGCAGTATTTT. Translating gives CTSSLLEAKHTDTQYF. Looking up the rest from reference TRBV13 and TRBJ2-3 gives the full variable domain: AAGVIQSPRHLIKEKRETATLKCYPIPRHDTVYWYQQGPGQDPQFLISFYEKMQSDKGSIPDRFSAQQFSDYHSELNMSSLELGDSALYFCTSSLLEAKHTDTQYFGPGTRLTVL.

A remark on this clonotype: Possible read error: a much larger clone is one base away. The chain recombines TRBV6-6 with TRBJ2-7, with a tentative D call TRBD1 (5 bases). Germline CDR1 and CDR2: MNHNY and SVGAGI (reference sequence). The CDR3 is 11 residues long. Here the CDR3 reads CASTGFHEHYF. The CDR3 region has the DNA TGTGCCAGCACAGGGTTCCACGAGCACTACTTC.